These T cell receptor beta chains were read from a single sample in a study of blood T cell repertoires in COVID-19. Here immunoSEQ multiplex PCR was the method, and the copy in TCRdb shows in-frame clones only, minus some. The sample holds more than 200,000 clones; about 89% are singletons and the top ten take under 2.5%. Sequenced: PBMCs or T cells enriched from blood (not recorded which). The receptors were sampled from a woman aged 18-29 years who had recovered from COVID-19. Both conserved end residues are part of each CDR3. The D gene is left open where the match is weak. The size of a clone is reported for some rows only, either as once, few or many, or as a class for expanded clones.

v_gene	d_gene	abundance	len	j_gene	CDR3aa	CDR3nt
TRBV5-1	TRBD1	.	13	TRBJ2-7	CASSLGQGLEQYF	TGCGCCAGCAGCCTTGGACAGGGACTCGAGCAGTACTTC
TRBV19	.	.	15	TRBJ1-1	CASSTRQTMNTEAFF	TGTGCCAGTAGTACAAGACAGACAATGAACACTGAAGCTTTCTTT
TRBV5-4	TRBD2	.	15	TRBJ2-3	CASSLAGRGADTQYF	TGTGCCAGCAGCTTGGCCGGGAGGGGCGCAGATACGCAGTATTTT
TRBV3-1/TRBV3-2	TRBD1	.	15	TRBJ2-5	CASSTTGTGTETQYF	TGTGCCAGCAGTACAACCGGGACAGGGACCGAGACCCAGTACTTC
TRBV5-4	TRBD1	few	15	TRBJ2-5	CASSLRQGMQETQYF	TGTGCCAGCAGCCTACGACAGGGGATGCAAGAGACCCAGTACTTC
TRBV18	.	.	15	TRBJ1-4	CASSPQGSLGEKLFF	TGTGCCAGCTCACCACAGGGGTCGTTAGGGGAAAAACTGTTTTTT
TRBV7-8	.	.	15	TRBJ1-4	CASSPWEGGGEKLFF	TGTGCCAGCAGCCCATGGGAGGGAGGAGGTGAAAAACTGTTTTTT
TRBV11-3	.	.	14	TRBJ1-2	CASSSGRGGYGYTF	TGTGCCAGCAGCTCGGGGCGGGGTGGCTATGGCTACACCTTC
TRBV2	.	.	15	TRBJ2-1	CASSEGFSSYNEQFF	TGTGCCAGCAGCGAAGGTTTCAGCTCCTACAATGAGCAGTTCTTC
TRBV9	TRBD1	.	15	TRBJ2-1	CASSVLTGGWNEQFF	TGTGCCAGCAGCGTATTGACAGGGGGGTGGAATGAGCAGTTCTTC
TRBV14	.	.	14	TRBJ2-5	CASSQDWPQETQYF	TGTGCCAGCAGCCAAGATTGGCCCCAAGAGACCCAGTACTTC
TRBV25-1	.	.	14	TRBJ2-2	CASSPRENTGELFF	TGTGCCAGCAGTCCGCGGGAGAACACCGGGGAGCTGTTTTTT
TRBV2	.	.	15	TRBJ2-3	CASSRPGQATDTQYF	TGTGCCAGCAGCAGACCGGGACAAGCAACAGATACGCAGTATTTT
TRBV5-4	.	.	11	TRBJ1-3	CASSQGNTIYF	TGTGCCAGCAGTCAGGGAAACACCATATATTTT
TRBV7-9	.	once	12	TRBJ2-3	CASSLYKDTQYF	TGTGCCAGCAGCTTATACAAGGATACGCAGTATTTT
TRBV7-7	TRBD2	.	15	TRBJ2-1	CASSPTSGSGYEQFF	TGTGCTAGCAGCCCGACTAGCGGGAGCGGGTATGAGCAGTTCTTC
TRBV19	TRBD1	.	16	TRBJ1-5	CASSPQGGYSNQPQHF	TGTGCCAGTAGTCCACAGGGGGGATATAGCAATCAGCCCCAGCATTTT
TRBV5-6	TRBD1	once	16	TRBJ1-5	CASSTAGGFSNQPQHF	TGTGCCAGCAGCACCGCAGGGGGTTTCAGCAATCAGCCCCAGCATTTT
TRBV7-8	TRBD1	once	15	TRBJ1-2	CASSRPPGQGYGYTF	TGTGCCAGCAGCCGCCCCCCGGGACAGGGATATGGCTACACCTTC
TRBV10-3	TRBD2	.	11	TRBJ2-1	CAISDKAGQFF	TGTGCCATCAGTGATAAAGCGGGACAGTTCTTC
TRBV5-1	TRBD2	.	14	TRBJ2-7	CASNPGLVVHEQYF	TGCGCCAGCAATCCGGGACTAGTAGTCCACGAGCAGTACTTC
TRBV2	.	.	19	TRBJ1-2	CASSETGVGPSGGPYGYTF	TGTGCCAGCAGTGAAACCGGGGTGGGCCCCAGCGGGGGCCCCTATGGCTACACCTTC
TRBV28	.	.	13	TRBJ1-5	CASSAQGYQPQHF	TGTGCCAGCAGTGCGCAGGGATATCAGCCCCAGCATTTT
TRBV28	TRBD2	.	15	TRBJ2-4	CASSPSGSAKNIQYF	TGTGCCAGCAGTCCTAGCGGGAGTGCCAAAAACATTCAGTACTTC
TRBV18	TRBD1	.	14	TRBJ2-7	CASAPGTGPSEQYF	TGTGCCAGCGCCCCCGGGACAGGGCCGTCCGAGCAGTACTTC
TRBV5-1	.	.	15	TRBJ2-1	CASSQRSNPYNEQFF	TGCGCCAGCAGCCAACGGTCTAACCCCTACAATGAGCAGTTCTTC
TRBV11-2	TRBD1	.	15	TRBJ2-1	CASTQGRQGHSEQFF	TGTGCCAGCACCCAAGGGAGACAGGGGCATAGTGAGCAGTTCTTC
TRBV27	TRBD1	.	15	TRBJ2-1	CASSPGQGRYNEQFF	TGTGCCAGCAGTCCCGGACAGGGGAGATACAATGAGCAGTTCTTC
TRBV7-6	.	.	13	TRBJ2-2	CASTRENTGELFF	TGTGCCAGCACCAGGGAGAACACCGGGGAGCTGTTTTTT
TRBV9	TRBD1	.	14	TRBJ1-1	CASSVGGGQMDLAF	TGTGCCAGCAGCGTAGGTGGGGGACAGATGGATTTGGCCTTT
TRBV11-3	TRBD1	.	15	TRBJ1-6	CASSKGQGSNSPLHF	TGTGCCAGCAGCAAAGGACAGGGAAGTAATTCACCCCTCCACTTT